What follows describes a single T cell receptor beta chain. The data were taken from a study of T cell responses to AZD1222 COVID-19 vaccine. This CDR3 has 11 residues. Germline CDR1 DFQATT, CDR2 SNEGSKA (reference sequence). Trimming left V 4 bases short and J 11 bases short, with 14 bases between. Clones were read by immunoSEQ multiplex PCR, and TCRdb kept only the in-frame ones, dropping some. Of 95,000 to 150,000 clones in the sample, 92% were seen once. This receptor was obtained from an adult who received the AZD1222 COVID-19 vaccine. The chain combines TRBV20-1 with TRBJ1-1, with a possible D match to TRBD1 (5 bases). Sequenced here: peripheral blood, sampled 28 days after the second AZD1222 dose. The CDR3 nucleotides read TGCAGTGCTACGTCAACCGGGGCCGCTTTCTTT. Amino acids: CSATSTGAAFF.